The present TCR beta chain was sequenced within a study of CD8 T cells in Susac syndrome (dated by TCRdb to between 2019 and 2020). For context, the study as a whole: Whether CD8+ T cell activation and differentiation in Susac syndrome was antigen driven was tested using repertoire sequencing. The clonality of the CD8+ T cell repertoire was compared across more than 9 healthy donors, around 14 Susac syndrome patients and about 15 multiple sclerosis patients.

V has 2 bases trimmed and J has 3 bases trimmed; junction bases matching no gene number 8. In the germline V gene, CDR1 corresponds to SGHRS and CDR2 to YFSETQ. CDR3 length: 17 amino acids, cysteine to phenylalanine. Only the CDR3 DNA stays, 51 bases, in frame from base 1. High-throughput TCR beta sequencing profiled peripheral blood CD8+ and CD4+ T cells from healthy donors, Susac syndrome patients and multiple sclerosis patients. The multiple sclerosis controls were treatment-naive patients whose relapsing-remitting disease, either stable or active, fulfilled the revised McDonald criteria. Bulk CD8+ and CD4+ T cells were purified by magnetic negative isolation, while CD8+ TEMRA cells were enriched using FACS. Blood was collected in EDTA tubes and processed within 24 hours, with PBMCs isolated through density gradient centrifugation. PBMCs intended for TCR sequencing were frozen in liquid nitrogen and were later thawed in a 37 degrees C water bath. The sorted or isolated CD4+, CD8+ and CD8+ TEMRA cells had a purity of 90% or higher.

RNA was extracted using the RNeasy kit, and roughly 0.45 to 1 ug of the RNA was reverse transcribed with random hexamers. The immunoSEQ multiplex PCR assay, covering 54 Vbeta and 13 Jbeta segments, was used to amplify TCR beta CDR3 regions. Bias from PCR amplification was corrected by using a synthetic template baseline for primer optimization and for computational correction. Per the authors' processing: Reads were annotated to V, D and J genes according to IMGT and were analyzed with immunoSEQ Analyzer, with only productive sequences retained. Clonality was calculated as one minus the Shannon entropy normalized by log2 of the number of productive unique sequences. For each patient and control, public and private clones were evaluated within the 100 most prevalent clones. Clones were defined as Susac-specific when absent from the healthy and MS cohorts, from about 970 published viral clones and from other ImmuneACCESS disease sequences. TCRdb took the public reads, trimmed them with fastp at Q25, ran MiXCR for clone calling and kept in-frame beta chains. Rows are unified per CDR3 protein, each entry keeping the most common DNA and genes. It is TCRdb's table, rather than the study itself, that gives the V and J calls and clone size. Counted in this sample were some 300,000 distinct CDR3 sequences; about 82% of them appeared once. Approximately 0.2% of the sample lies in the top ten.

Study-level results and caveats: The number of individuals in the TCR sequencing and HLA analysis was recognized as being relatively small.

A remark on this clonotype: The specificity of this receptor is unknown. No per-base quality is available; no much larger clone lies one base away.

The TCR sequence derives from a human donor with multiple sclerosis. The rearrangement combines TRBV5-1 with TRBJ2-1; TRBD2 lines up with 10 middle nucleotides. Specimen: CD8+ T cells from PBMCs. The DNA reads TGCGCCAGCAGCTTTTACGGACTAGCGGCCCTCTACAATGAGCAGTTCTTC. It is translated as CASSFYGLAALYNEQFF.